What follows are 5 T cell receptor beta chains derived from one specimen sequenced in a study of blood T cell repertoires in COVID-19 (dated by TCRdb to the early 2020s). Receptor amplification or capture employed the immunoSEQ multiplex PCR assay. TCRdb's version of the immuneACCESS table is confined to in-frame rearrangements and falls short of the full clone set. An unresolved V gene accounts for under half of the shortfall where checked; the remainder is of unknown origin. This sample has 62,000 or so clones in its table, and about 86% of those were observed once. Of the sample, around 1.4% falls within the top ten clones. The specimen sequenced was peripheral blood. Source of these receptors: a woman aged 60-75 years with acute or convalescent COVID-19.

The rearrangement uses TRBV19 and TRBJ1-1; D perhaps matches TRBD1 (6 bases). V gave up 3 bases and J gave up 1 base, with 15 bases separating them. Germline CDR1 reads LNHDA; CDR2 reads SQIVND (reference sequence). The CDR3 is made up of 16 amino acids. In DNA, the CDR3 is TGTGCCAGTAGTATCCGAACCAGGGGCCCGAACACTGAAGCTTTCTTT. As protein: CASSIRTRGPNTEAFF.

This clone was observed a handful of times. The DNA for the CDR3 is TGTGCCAGCAGCCCGACTAGCGGGAGCTTAACCTACGAGCAGTACTTC. Translation: CASSPTSGSLTYEQYF. The chain employs TRBV28 and TRBJ2-7; TRBD2 agrees at 12 bases. This CDR3 region has 16 residues. Germline V gives CDR1 MDHEN, CDR2 SYDVKM. V shed 6 bases, J shed 2 bases, and the junction held 8 bases outside the gene matches.

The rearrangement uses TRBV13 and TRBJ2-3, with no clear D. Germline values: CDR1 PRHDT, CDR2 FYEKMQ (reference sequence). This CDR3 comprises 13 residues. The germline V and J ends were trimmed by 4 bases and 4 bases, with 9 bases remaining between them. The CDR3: CASSSQNSDTQYF. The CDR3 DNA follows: TGTGCCAGCAGCTCACAGAACTCAGATACGCAGTATTTT.

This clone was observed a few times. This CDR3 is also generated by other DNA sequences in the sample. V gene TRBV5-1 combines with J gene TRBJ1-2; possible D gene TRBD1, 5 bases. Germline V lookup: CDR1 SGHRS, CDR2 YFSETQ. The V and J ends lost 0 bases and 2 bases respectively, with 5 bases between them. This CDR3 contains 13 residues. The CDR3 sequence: CASSLGQNYGYTF. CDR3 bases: TGCGCCAGCAGCTTGGGACAGAACTATGGCTACACCTTC.

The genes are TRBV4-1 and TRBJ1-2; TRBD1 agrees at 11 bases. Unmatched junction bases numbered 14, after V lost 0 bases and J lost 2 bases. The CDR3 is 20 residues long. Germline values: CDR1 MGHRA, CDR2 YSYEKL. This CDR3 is CASSQELRIGQGAVNYGYTF. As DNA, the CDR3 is TGCGCCAGCAGCCAAGAATTGAGAATCGGACAGGGGGCAGTGAACTATGGCTACACCTTC.